These 17 T cell receptor beta chains were sequenced from one sample in a study of CD8 T cell repertoires and HIV-1 epitope variants. Method: immunoSEQ multiplex PCR; TCRdb's copy keeps in-frame clones and lacks some. In the table there are about 4,700 clones, around 69% of which are singletons. Antigens for these TCRs are unknown. Material: cultured CD8+ T cells derived from PBMCs. The origin of the receptors is a male donor with HIV.

This clone was seen only a few times. The chain employs TRBV4-2 and TRBJ1-1; TRBD1 agrees at 8 bases. Germline CDR1 and CDR2: LGHNA and YNFKEQ. The CDR3 is made up of 15 amino acids. V lost 4 bases to trimming and J lost 0 bases; unmatched junction nucleotides: 4. The CDR3 region has the DNA TGTGCCAGCAGCCCGCGGACAGGGCTGAACACTGAAGCTTTCTTT. Its protein is CASSPRTGLNTEAFF.

The table lists this clone with a count of one. The genes are TRBV5-1 and TRBJ2-1; weak D call: TRBD2 (5 bases). Germline lookup yields CDR1 SGHRS and CDR2 YFSETQ. The CDR3 totals 15 residues. Trimming removed 3 bases from V and 9 bases from J, with 19 bases in between. The chain's CDR3 is CASSSPVGAGGEQFF. CDR3 DNA: TGCGCCAGCAGCTCCCCGGTGGGCGCTGGAGGTGAGCAGTTCTTC.

The V gene is TRBV4-1, the J gene TRBJ2-2; D tentatively fits TRBD1 or TRBD2 (6 bases each). V lost 0 bases and J lost 6, with 11 bases in between. The germline gives CDR1 MGHRA, CDR2 YSYEKL. CDR3 length: 15 residues. The CDR3 coding sequence is TGCGCCAGCAGCCAAGATCAGAGGGGGGCCGGGGAGCTGTTTTTT. Amino acid sequence: CASSQDQRGAGELFF.

This rearrangement joins TRBV14 to TRBJ2-1, with a weak D call TRBD2 (6 bases). Germline CDR1 SGHDN, CDR2 FVKESK. V was trimmed by 7 bases and J by 0 bases, leaving 19 bases between them. The CDR3 extends over 17 amino acids. CDR3 residues: CASMRSGDPSSYNEQFF. CDR3 coding DNA: TGTGCCAGCATGCGTTCGGGGGATCCTAGCTCCTACAATGAGCAGTTCTTC.

The chain carries TRBV28 and TRBJ2-7; 7 bases map to TRBD1. The V segment lost 3 bases and the J segment 1 base; nucleotides outside the gene matches: 3. Germline lookup yields CDR1 MDHEN and CDR2 SYDVKM. The CDR3 is 14 amino acids. For the CDR3, the DNA is TGTGCCAGCAGTTTTGTGACAGGGTCCTACGAGCAGTACTTC. As protein: CASSFVTGSYEQYF. Variable domain in full (rest from reference TRBV28 and TRBJ2-7): DVKVTQSSRYLVKRTGEKVFLECVQDMDHENMFWYRQDPGLGLRLIYFSYDVKMKEKGDIPEGYSVSREKKERFSLILESASTNQTSMYLCASSFVTGSYEQYFGPGTRLTVT.

This chain links TRBV5-6 with TRBJ2-5, with D perhaps matching TRBD1 (6 bases). Germline V gene lookup returns CDR1 SGHDT and CDR2 YYEEEE. The CDR3 loop spans 13 amino acids. Trimming left V 3 bases short and J 5 bases short, with 11 bases between. In nucleotides, the CDR3 is TGTGCCAGCAGCTCCGGGACACCGGAGACCCAGTACTTC. As protein: CASSSGTPETQYF.

In regard to this clone: It is unclear where the CDR3 begins or ends on the DNA, so no DNA is shown, and the CDR3 is as TCRdb lists it. The genes are TRBV2 and TRBJ2-1; TRBD1 is taken as the D call from the table, unchecked against the DNA. CDR1 is SNHLY, CDR2 FYNNEI, per germline. With termini counted, the CDR3 has 15 amino acids. The CDR3 here is CASSTGQYFGNEQFF.

Points on this clone: One junction end disagrees with the germline gene, perhaps due to a read error. The rearrangement joins TRBV28 to TRBJ2-5; the D gene is possibly TRBD2 (5 bases). This CDR3 is 12 amino acids long. Germline assignment: CDR1 MDHEN and CDR2 SYDVKM. The CDR3 nucleotides read TGTGCCAGCAGTTTAGGACTTACAGCAAGAGACTTC. Translating gives CASSLGLTARDF.

This clone was observed a handful of times. The CDR3 sequence is CASSLGQYLREQYF. The CDR3 DNA sequence: TGTGCCAGCAGCTTGGGACAGTACCTTCGTGAGCAGTACTTC. This rearrangement joins TRBV11-2 to TRBJ2-7, with TRBD1 matching 7 bases. With V trimmed by 3 bases and J by 7 bases, 9 bases remained unmatched. The CDR3 consists of 14 residues. Per germline, CDR1 SGHAT and CDR2 FQNNGV.

This chain uses TRBV28 with TRBJ1-3, with D maybe TRBD1 (6 bases). The germline gives CDR1 MDHEN, CDR2 SYDVKM. Trimming pared 6 bases from V and 11 bases from J, leaving 14 bases between. This CDR3 region has 12 residues. The CDR3 DNA sequence: TGTGCCAGCAGCCTCACAGGGATAGCCATATATTTT. It specifies CASSLTGIAIYF. The full variable domain, its missing parts supplied by reference TRBV28 and TRBJ1-3, is DVKVTQSSRYLVKRTGEKVFLECVQDMDHENMFWYRQDPGLGLRLIYFSYDVKMKEKGDIPEGYSVSREKKERFSLILESASTNQTSMYLCASSLTGIAIYFGEGSWLTVV.

V gene TRBV27 combines with J gene TRBJ2-7; 10 nucleotides agree with TRBD1. The trim removed 2 bases at V and 3 bases at J, leaving 4 bases unmatched. The germline V gene has CDR1 MNHEY and CDR2 SMNVEV (reference sequence). The CDR3 loop spans 15 amino acids. CDR3 loop: CASSLGTGVFYEQYF. The CDR3, as DNA: TGTGCCAGCAGTTTAGGGACAGGGGTCTTCTACGAGCAGTACTTC.

The V call is TRBV29-1, the J call TRBJ2-7; D is possibly TRBD1 (7 bases). Germline CDR1 and CDR2: SQVTM and ANQGSEA. Deletions cut 7 bases from V and 5 bases from J, with 21 bases between. This CDR3 is 14 amino acids long. CDR3 sequence: CSASARGRIHEQYF. The CDR3, as DNA: TGCAGCGCCTCTGCCAGGGGGAGGATACACGAGCAGTACTTC.

The chain is built from TRBV7-2 and TRBJ1-1, with D possibly TRBD1 on 5 matching bases. This CDR3 is built from 16 residues. V lost 7 bases and J lost 4, with 22 bases in between. CDR1 SGHTA and CDR2 FQGNSA come from the germline V gene. The CDR3 region is CASTPTSGDWRTEAFF. The CDR3 DNA is TGTGCCAGCACACCTACGTCGGGGGATTGGCGCACTGAAGCTTTCTTT.

This clone was seen more than once but under ten times. This sequence joins TRBV4-3 and TRBJ1-4; D is perhaps TRBD1 (5 bases). CDR1 LGHNA and CDR2 YSLEER come from the germline V gene. There are 15 residues in the CDR3. V lost 0 bases to trimming and J lost 8 bases, with 13 bases between them. CDR3 sequence (DNA): TGCGCCAGCAGCCAAGATGGAGGGGAAGAAGAAAAACTGTTTTTT. The encoded protein is CASSQDGGEEEKLFF.

The rearrangement uses TRBV6-1 and TRBJ1-5; 10 bases align to TRBD1. The J segment lost 8 bases and the V segment lost 1 base, leaving 5 bases of the junction unmatched. From germline, CDR1 is MNHNS and CDR2 SASEGT. CDR3 length equals 15 residues. CDR3 in amino acids: CASSEGQGAEKPQHF. CDR3 in DNA: TGTGCCAGCAGTGAAGGACAGGGGGCTGAGAAGCCCCAGCATTTT.

This clone came up once. This sequence joins TRBV6-1 and TRBJ1-1, with D tentatively TRBD1 (6 bases). V was cut by 0 bases and J by 5 bases, with 16 bases left in between. The CDR3 has 16 amino acids. Germline V lookup: CDR1 MNHNS, CDR2 SASEGT. The DNA for the CDR3 is TGTGCCAGCAGTGAAGCGTCAGGGGTCGAGGGGACTGAAGCTTTCTTT. This translates into CASSEASGVEGTEAFF.

The V and J genes are TRBV27 and TRBJ2-3; 9 bases match TRBD2. Germline V lookup: CDR1 MNHEY, CDR2 SMNVEV (reference sequence). The CDR3 is made up of 15 amino acids. The J segment lost 2 bases and the V segment lost 5 bases, leaving 5 bases of the junction unmatched. As DNA, the CDR3 is TGTGCCAGCAGTAGACTAGCGGTGTACACAGATACGCAGTATTTT. This sequence encodes CASSRLAVYTDTQYF.